The clone carrying this TCR beta chain was picked up one time. The entry originates in a study of blood T cell repertoires in COVID-19. Original analysis: Amplified reference gene primers provided the basis for estimating nucleated cell counts. The repertoire was sequenced with immunoSEQ multiplex PCR; TCRdb's copy has only in-frame clones and lacks some. The V and J calls and clone size come from that table; D and trimming were worked out from the DNA. Of fewer than 300,000 clones listed, 70% to 85% are singletons. The V gene end was trimmed by 5 bases and the J gene end by 6 bases; junction bases not matched to a gene: 13. The CDR3 is made up of 17 amino acids. Germline CDR1 and CDR2: MNHEY and SVGEGT.

The chain recombines TRBV6-2 or TRBV6-3 with TRBJ2-2, with TRBD2 matching over 9 bases. Material for sequencing was peripheral blood. This clonotype was sampled from a human donor with COVID-19, enrolled during active disease. The donor label of this sample is uncertain. The DNA for the CDR3 is TGTGCCAGCAGTAACCCTAAGAGCGGGAGGAAATCCGGGGAGCTGTTTTTT. It is translated as CASSNPKSGRKSGELFF.